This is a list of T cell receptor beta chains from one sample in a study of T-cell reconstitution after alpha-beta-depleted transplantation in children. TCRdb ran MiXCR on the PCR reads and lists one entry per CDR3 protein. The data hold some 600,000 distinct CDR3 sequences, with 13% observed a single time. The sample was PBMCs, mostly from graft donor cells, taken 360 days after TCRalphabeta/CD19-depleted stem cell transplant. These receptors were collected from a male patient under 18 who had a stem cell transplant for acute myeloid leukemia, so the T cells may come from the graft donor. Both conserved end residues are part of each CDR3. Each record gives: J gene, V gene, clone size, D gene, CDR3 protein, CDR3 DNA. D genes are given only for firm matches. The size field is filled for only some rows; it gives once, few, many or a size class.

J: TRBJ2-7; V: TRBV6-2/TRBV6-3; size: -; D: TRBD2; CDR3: CASNFGLAVTPYEQYF; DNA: TGTGCCAGCAACTTCGGACTAGCGGTGACACCCTACGAGCAGTACTTC
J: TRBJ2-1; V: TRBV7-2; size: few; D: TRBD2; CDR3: CASSQLASSYNEQFF; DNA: TGTGCCAGCAGCCAACTAGCGAGCTCCTACAATGAGCAGTTCTTC
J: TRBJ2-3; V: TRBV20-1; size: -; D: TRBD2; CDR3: CSAIPVGGAGGPDTQYF; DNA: TGCAGTGCTATCCCTGTAGGGGGAGCGGGAGGACCAGATACGCAGTATTTT
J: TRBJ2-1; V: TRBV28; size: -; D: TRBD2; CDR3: CASSLAGLARYNEQFF; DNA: TGTGCCAGCAGTCTCGCCGGACTAGCGCGTTACAATGAGCAGTTCTTC
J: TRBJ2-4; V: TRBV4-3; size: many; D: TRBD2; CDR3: CASSPGLAVAKNIQYF; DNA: TGCGCCAGCAGCCCCGGACTAGCGGTAGCCAAAAACATTCAGTACTTC
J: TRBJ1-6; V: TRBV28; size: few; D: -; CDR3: CASSTDGHYNSPLHF; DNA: TGTGCCAGCAGTACCGATGGGCACTATAATTCACCCCTCCACTTT
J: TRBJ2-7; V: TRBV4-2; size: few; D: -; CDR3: CASRRDSEQYF; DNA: TGTGCCAGCAGAAGAGACTCCGAGCAGTACTTC
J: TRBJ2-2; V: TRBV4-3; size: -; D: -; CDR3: CASSPHEGIAGELFF; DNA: TGCGCCAGCAGCCCACATGAGGGGATTGCCGGGGAGCTGTTTTTT
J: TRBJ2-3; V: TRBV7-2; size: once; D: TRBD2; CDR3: CASSLLGLPSTDTQYF; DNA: TGTGCCAGCAGCCTCCTGGGACTACCTAGCACAGATACGCAGTATTTT
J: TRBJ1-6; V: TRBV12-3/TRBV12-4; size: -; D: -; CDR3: CASSTVSYNSPLHF; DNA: TGTGCCAGCAGTACGGTTTCCTATAATTCACCCCTCCACTTT
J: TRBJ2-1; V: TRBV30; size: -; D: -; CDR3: CAWGKRSYNEQFF; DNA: TGTGCCTGGGGAAAACGCTCCTACAATGAGCAGTTCTTC
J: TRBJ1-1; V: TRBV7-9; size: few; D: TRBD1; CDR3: CASSPGQGEATEAFF; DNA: TGTGCCAGCAGCCCCGGGCAGGGGGAGGCCACTGAAGCTTTCTTT
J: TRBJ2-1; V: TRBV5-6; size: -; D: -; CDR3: CASSFRLPETYNEQFF; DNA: TGTGCCAGCAGCTTTAGGCTGCCCGAGACCTACAATGAGCAGTTCTTC
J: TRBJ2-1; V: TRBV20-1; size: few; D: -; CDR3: CSAPGPAYNEQFF; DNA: TGCAGTGCGCCGGGACCAGCCTACAATGAGCAGTTCTTC
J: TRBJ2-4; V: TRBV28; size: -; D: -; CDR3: CASSLGRGAKNIQYF; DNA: TGTGCCAGCAGTCTAGGTAGAGGAGCCAAAAACATTCAGTACTTC
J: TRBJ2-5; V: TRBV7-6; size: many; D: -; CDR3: CASSSPGLGLETQYF; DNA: TGTGCCAGCAGCTCCCCTGGCTTGGGTTTGGAGACCCAGTACTTC
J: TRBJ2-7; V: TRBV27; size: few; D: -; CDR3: CASSMTGRGEQYF; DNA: TGTGCCAGCAGTATGACAGGACGAGGGGAGCAGTACTTC
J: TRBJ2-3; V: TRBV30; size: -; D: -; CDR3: CACVAGGFTDTQYF; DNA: TGTGCCTGTGTGGCTGGCGGGTTCACAGATACGCAGTATTTT
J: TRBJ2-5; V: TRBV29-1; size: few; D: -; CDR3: CSVLGSLQETQYF; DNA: TGCAGCGTGCTGGGCAGCCTCCAAGAGACCCAGTACTTC
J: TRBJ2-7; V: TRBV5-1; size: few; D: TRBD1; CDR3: CASSWDRDRSYEQYF; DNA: TGCGCCAGCAGCTGGGACCGGGACAGGTCTTACGAGCAGTACTTC
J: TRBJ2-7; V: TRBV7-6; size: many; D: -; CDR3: CASSRDGAYEQYF; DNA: TGTGCCAGCAGCCGGGACGGAGCCTACGAGCAGTACTTC
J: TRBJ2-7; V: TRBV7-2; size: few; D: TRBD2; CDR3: CASSLDGRRSNEQYF; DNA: TGTGCCAGCAGCTTAGACGGGAGGAGGTCCAACGAGCAGTACTTC
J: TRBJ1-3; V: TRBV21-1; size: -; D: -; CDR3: CASSIPQGNTIYF; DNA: TGTGCCAGCAGCATCCCTCAAGGAAACACCATATATTTT
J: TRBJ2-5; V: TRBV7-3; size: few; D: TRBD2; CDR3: CASSSGLAGPGETQYF; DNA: TGTGCCAGCAGCTCGGGACTAGCGGGACCCGGAGAGACCCAGTACTTC
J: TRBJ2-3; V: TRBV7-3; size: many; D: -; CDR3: CASSFRDDTQYF; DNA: TGTGCCAGCAGCTTCAGGGATGATACGCAGTATTTT
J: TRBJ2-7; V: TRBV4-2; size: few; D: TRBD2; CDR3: CASSQDPSGLAGVRHEQYF; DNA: TGTGCCAGCAGCCAAGATCCGTCGGGACTAGCGGGAGTAAGACACGAGCAGTACTTC
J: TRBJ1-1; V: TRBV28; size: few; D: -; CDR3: CASSFPPGTEAFF; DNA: TGTGCCAGCAGTTTCCCGCCGGGGACTGAAGCTTTCTTT
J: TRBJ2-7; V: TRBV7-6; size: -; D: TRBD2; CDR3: CASSLAGLAGGPWAGEQYF; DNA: TGTGCCAGCAGCTTAGCCGGACTAGCGGGAGGGCCATGGGCTGGCGAGCAGTACTTC
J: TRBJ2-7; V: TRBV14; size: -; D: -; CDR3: CASSQSLWYEQYF; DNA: TGTGCCAGCAGCCAGAGTCTGTGGTACGAGCAGTACTTC
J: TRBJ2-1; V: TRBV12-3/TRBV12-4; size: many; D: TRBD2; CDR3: CASSLGGLAGVVEQFF; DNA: TGTGCCAGCAGTTTAGGGGGACTAGCGGGAGTAGTTGAGCAGTTCTTC
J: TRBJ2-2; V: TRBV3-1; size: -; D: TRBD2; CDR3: CASLFLAGGRTGELFF; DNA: TGTGCCAGCCTATTCCTAGCGGGAGGGAGGACCGGGGAGCTGTTTTTT
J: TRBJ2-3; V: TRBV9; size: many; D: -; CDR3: CASSVLADTQYF; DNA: TGTGCCAGCAGTGTCCTAGCTGATACGCAGTATTTT
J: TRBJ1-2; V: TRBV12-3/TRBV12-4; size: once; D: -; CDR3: CASTPGRANYGYTF; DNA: TGTGCCAGCACCCCGGGGAGGGCGAACTATGGCTACACCTTC
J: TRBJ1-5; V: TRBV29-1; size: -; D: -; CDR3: CSVSHLDQPQHF; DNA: TGCAGCGTTTCCCATTTGGATCAGCCCCAGCATTTT
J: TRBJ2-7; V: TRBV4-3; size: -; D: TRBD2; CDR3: CASSQSSGIHEQYF; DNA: TGCGCCAGCAGCCAATCTAGCGGGATCCACGAGCAGTACTTC
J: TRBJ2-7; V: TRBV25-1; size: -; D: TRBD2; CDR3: CASSAGLAGESEQYF; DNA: TGTGCCAGCAGTGCGGGACTAGCGGGAGAAAGCGAGCAGTACTTC
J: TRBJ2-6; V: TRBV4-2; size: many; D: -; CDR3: CASTPLGGANVLTF; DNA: TGTGCCAGCACTCCGTTGGGGGGGGCCAACGTCCTGACTTTC
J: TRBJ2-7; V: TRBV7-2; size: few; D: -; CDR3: CASSLVGGLVVAYEQYF; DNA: TGTGCCAGCAGCTTAGTAGGGGGGCTAGTTGTAGCCTACGAGCAGTACTTC
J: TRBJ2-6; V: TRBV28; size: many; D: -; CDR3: CASRSGANVLTF; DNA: TGTGCCAGCAGATCTGGGGCCAACGTCCTGACTTTC
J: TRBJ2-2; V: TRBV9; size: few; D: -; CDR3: CASSLALGGGELFF; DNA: TGTGCCAGCAGCCTGGCGCTCGGAGGCGGGGAGCTGTTTTTT
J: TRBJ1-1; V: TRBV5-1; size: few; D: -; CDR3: CASSLRGRTMNTEAFF; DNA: TGCGCCAGCAGCTTGCGGGGGAGAACAATGAACACTGAAGCTTTCTTT
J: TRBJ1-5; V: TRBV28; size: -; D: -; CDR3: CAISKVDSNQPQHF; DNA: TGTGCCATCTCTAAGGTAGATAGCAATCAGCCCCAGCATTTT